The clone carrying this T cell receptor (beta chain) has more than one count but fewer than ten. No antigen is known for it. Isolation of CD4+ naive, central memory, regulatory and stem cell-like memory cells was achieved by sorting via CD45RO/CCR7/CD25/CD127/CD95/CD27. All sorted populations exceeded 98% purity. The germline V gene encodes CDR1 MNHEY and CDR2 SMNVEV (reference sequence). V lost 4 bases to trimming and J lost 3 bases; unmatched junction nucleotides: 2. The CDR3 sequence is 14 residues long. The sample belongs to a study of beta chain features in type 1 diabetes. Sequenced material consisted of expressed TCRB transcripts (all of the isolated RNA was reverse transcribed). Clones were sequenced by immunoSEQ multiplex PCR, and TCRdb holds only the in-frame ones, with some missing. The table lists around 260,000 clones, approximately 24% of them singletons. Study conclusions and caveats: Patients showed naive, central memory and Treg TCRB repertoires that appeared more similar than those of healthy donors. A moderate, significant TCRB CDR3 shortening appeared in type 1 diabetes across four CD4+ subsets.

This receptor was obtained from a woman aged 25 to 39 with type 1 diabetes. Source material: naive CD4+ T cells from blood. This chain links TRBV27 with TRBJ2-7; 11 bases are shared with TRBD2. The CDR3 sequence is CASSSTSGSYEQYF. As DNA, the CDR3 is TGTGCCAGCAGTTCAACTAGCGGGAGCTACGAGCAGTACTTC.